This T cell receptor beta chain was captured in a study of cytomegalovirus exposure and HLA in healthy donors. The CDR3 extends over 14 amino acids. The ends lost 6 bases at V and 3 bases at J; junction bases unmatched: 3. Per germline, CDR1 SNHLY and CDR2 FYNNEI. It was with 60 Vbeta and 13 Jbeta primers that the PCR ran. The table came from immunoSEQ multiplex PCR; TCRdb's copy has only in-frame clones and leaves some out. The sample lists 120,000 to 150,000 clones, 61% occurring once. Findings and limits, study-wide: Common viral pathogens were later found to be apparently linked to several of the most significant clusters.

A word on this clone: No antigen is known for it.

This TCR derives from a male donor in good health and CMV-seronegative. What was sequenced was PBMCs. The chain recombines TRBV2 with TRBJ2-2; 8 nucleotides line up with TRBD1. As DNA, the CDR3 is TGTGCCAGCAGCAACAGGGGGTACACCGGGGAGCTGTTTTTT. Translated: CASSNRGYTGELFF.